The 24 T cell receptor beta chains presented below share a single source sample, sequenced in a study of human T cells and chemical hapten exposure. Time point in this sample: pre-sensitization, week 0. The treatment: therapeutic diphenylcyclopropenone sensitization with weekly scalp DPC. TCRdb fed the RACE reads into MiXCR, producing one record per CDR3 protein. The data show around 300,000 distinct CDR3 sequences, 7.5% to 8% seen once. This specimen consisted of whole blood, obtained in connection with sensitization to the hapten diphenylcyclopropenone (DPC). These receptors came from a man aged 18 to 30 with alopecia areata. Some clones in this sample may be carry-over from other donors' samples.

This clonotype occurred many times. This chain uses TRBV6-5 with TRBJ2-7; weak D call: TRBD2 (6 bases). V was pared by 7 bases and J by 5 bases, with 24 bases between. The V gene's germline CDR1 is MNHEY and CDR2 SVGAGI. CDR3 length equals 16 residues. The CDR3 protein is CASMERVDRFPNEQYF. CDR3 in DNA: TGTGCCAGCATGGAGCGGGTGGACCGTTTCCCTAACGAGCAGTACTTC.

This clonotype appeared a few times. The rearrangement links TRBV4-3 to TRBJ2-5; D is uncertain. The CDR3 is made up of 14 amino acids. Germline loops: CDR1 LGHNA, CDR2 YSLEER. V was shortened by 4 bases and J by 5 bases, with 14 bases between the two germline ends. The CDR3 here is CASSRGSLGETQYF. The CDR3 bases are TGCGCCAGCAGCCGCGGATCCTTGGGCGAGACCCAGTACTTC.

The chain employs TRBV11-2 and TRBJ2-5, with D perhaps matching TRBD2 (6 bases). V lost 1 base and J 5 bases, leaving 14 bases between the germline ends. This CDR3 spans 15 amino acids. The germline gives CDR1 SGHAT, CDR2 FQNNGV. The CDR3 DNA sequence: TGTGCCAGCAGCTTAGTCCTTTCGGGGAGGGAGACCCAGTACTTC. This translates into CASSLVLSGRETQYF.

This clonotype showed up many times. The chain recombines TRBV4-3 with TRBJ1-3; perhaps TRBD1 as D (6 bases). With 0 bases removed from V and 0 bases from J, the gap between germline ends came to 9 bases. In germline, CDR1 is LGHNA, CDR2 YSLEER. The CDR3 consists of 16 residues. The CDR3 sequence is CASSQDRTVSGNTIYF. In nucleotides, the CDR3 is TGCGCCAGCAGCCAAGATAGGACAGTCTCTGGAAACACCATATATTTT.

CDR3 sequence reads: CAINRDGGYTF. The DNA of the CDR3 is TGTGCCATCAACAGGGACGGGGGCTACACCTTC. This chain links TRBV25-1 with TRBJ1-2, with D possibly being TRBD1 (6 bases). CDR1 MGHDK and CDR2 SYGVNS come from the germline V gene. This CDR3 has 11 amino acids. The ends were cut back, 10 bases at V and 8 bases at J, with 14 bases in the middle.

This clonotype was seen a handful of times. This chain connects TRBV12-3 or TRBV12-4 to TRBJ1-5; D is undetermined. This CDR3 has 14 amino acids. V lost 5 bases and J 1 base, leaving 9 bases between the germline ends. Here the CDR3 DNA reads TGTGCCAGCAGTGCCCTGAGGAGCAATCAGCCCCAGCATTTT. Protein sequence: CASSALRSNQPQHF.

The rearrangement uses TRBV5-1 and TRBJ2-3, with 10 bases that match TRBD1. This CDR3 has 15 amino acids. Germline assignment: CDR1 SGHRS and CDR2 YFSETQ. J lost 2 bases, V lost 5 bases, and 5 bases had no gene match. The CDR3 DNA follows: TGCGCCAGCAGGGCCGGGACAGGGGTCACAGATACGCAGTATTTT. It codes for CASRAGTGVTDTQYF. The whole variable domain, filled in from reference TRBV5-1 and TRBJ2-3, reads KAGVTQTPRYLIKTRGQQVTLSCSPISGHRSVSWYQQTPGQGLQFLFEYFSETQRNKGNFPGRFSGRQFSNSRSEMNVSTLELGDSALYLCASRAGTGVTDTQYFGPGTRLTVL.

Only a few counts were recorded for this clonotype. The CDR3 protein is CASSLSKRGPTDTQYF. The CDR3 DNA sequence: TGTGCCAGCAGCTTAAGTAAGCGGGGACCCACAGATACGCAGTATTTT. The chain employs TRBV7-3 and TRBJ2-3, with 7 bases aligning to TRBD2. The germline CDR1 and CDR2 sequences are SGHTA and FQGTGA. The CDR3 contains 16 residues. The V and J ends lost 1 base and 2 bases, in that order; junction bases with no gene match: 6. Variable domain in full (rest from reference TRBV7-3 and TRBJ2-3): GAGVSQTPSNKVTEKGKYVELRCDPISGHTALYWYRQSLGQGPEFLIYFQGTGAADDSGLPNDRFFAVRPEGSVSTLKIQRTERGDSAVYLCASSLSKRGPTDTQYFGPGTRLTVL.

Only a few counts were recorded for this clonotype. The rearrangement joins TRBV6-1 to TRBJ1-2, with TRBD1 identical over 7 bases. Germline trimming cut 8 bases from V and 4 bases from J; bases unmatched to any gene: 7. The CDR3 length is 13 residues. In germline, CDR1 is MNHNS, CDR2 SASEGT. The CDR3 loop reads CASHQGVGYGYTF. CDR3 in DNA: TGTGCCAGCCACCAGGGGGTTGGCTATGGCTACACCTTC.

This clonotype was seen at least ten times. V usage is TRBV16 and J usage is TRBJ1-3; D unresolved. The V end was cut by 0 bases, the J end by 0 bases, with 9 bases between. The CDR3 has 16 amino acids. In germline, CDR1 is KGHSY, CDR2 FQNENV. As DNA, the CDR3 is TGTGCCAGCAGCCAATCTCAACTTATCTCTGGAAACACCATATATTTT. It codes for CASSQSQLISGNTIYF. Supplemented by reference TRBV16 and TRBJ1-3, the full variable domain reads GEEVAQTPKHLVRGEGQKAKLYCAPIKGHSYVFWYQQVLKNEFKFLISFQNENVFDETGMPKERFSAKCLPNSPCSLEIQATKLEDSAVYFCASSQSQLISGNTIYFGEGSWLTVV.

This chain connects TRBV5-1 to TRBJ2-3, with D tentatively TRBD1 or TRBD2 (5 bases each). This CDR3 is built from 16 residues. Per the germline V gene, CDR1 is SGHRS and CDR2 is YFSETQ. V shed 3 bases and J shed 2 bases, with 16 bases lying between them. This CDR3 reads CASSSLPGPDTDTQYF. The CDR3 DNA is TGCGCCAGCAGCTCATTACCGGGGCCCGACACAGATACGCAGTATTTT. The full variable domain, rest sourced from reference TRBV5-1 and TRBJ2-3, is KAGVTQTPRYLIKTRGQQVTLSCSPISGHRSVSWYQQTPGQGLQFLFEYFSETQRNKGNFPGRFSGRQFSNSRSEMNVSTLELGDSALYLCASSSLPGPDTDTQYFGPGTRLTVL.

The V gene is TRBV4-2, the J gene TRBJ2-3, with D perhaps matching TRBD1 (6 bases). Germline V CDR1 and CDR2: LGHNA, YNFKEQ. The CDR3 covers 13 residues. The V end lost 5 bases, the J end lost 6 bases, and 12 bases lay between the germline ends. Here the CDR3 DNA reads TGTGCCAGCAGCGCCAGGGGAGTTGATACGCAGTATTTT. As protein: CASSARGVDTQYF.

This clonotype turned up a few times. The V gene is TRBV25-1, the J gene TRBJ1-2; 7 positions match TRBD1. Germline-derived CDR1 and CDR2 are MGHDK and SYGVNS. The junction had 10 bases not matched to a gene; V was cut back by 1 base and J by 2 bases. This CDR3 is built from 17 residues. CDR3 sequence: CASSELAGGVSNYGYTF. Here the CDR3 DNA reads TGTGCCAGCAGTGAATTAGCAGGGGGTGTATCAAACTATGGCTACACCTTC.

The chain has TRBV7-9 and TRBJ2-1; 7 bases are a match to TRBD2. Germline V lookup: CDR1 SEHNR, CDR2 FQNEAQ (reference sequence). V lost 3 bases, J lost 4 bases, and 18 bases stayed unmatched. The CDR3 has 19 residues. The CDR3 spells CASSLKGAGTLTAYNEQFF. The DNA for the CDR3 is TGTGCCAGCAGCTTGAAGGGAGCGGGGACCTTAACCGCGTACAATGAGCAGTTCTTC.

This clonotype has only a few counts. The rearrangement uses TRBV5-1 and TRBJ2-7; D not certain. CDR3 length: 14 amino acids. Trimming shortened V by 0 bases and J by 6 bases, and 13 bases separated the two germline ends. Germline V gene data show CDR1 as SGHRS and CDR2 as YFSETQ. CDR3 DNA: TGCGCCAGCAGCTTGGCCCCGGGCCCTAGCGAGCAGTACTTC. Its protein is CASSLAPGPSEQYF.

This chain connects TRBV27 to TRBJ1-1; 7 bases fit TRBD1. Germline V lookup: CDR1 MNHEY, CDR2 SMNVEV (reference sequence). This CDR3 contains 16 residues. Trimming cost V 5 bases and J 4 bases; bases outside gene matches: 13. This chain's CDR3 is CASSTRLTGVVTEAFF. The CDR3 bases are TGTGCCAGCAGTACCCGACTAACAGGGGTGGTCACTGAAGCTTTCTTT.

This clonotype has a handful of counts. The V gene is TRBV7-3, the J gene TRBJ2-3; 9 bases align to TRBD1. Trimming removed 5 bases from V and 5 bases from J; junction bases left unmatched: 5. Germline V gene sequence: CDR1 SGHTA, CDR2 FQGTGA. The CDR3 is 14 residues long. The DNA for the CDR3 is TGTGCCAGCAGCCTAGGGACAGGGTTAGATACGCAGTATTTT. Residues: CASSLGTGLDTQYF.

This clonotype was counted ten times or more. V is TRBV29-1 and J is TRBJ2-7; 7 positions match TRBD2. Losses at the gene ends were 2 bases for V and 6 bases for J; bases not matched to a gene: 7. Germline V gives CDR1 SQVTM, CDR2 ANQGSEA. The CDR3 is made up of 13 amino acids. The CDR3 is CSVESQGGTEQYF. The CDR3 DNA sequence: TGCAGCGTTGAATCGCAGGGAGGGACCGAGCAGTACTTC.

This clonotype has more than one count but fewer than ten. This rearrangement joins TRBV11-2 to TRBJ2-7; D is possibly TRBD2 (6 bases). The CDR3 length is 12 residues. CDR1 and CDR2 (germline): SGHAT, FQNNGV. Trimming left V 8 bases short and J 5 bases short, with 13 bases between. CDR3 residues: CASALASDEQYF. The CDR3 DNA sequence: TGTGCCAGCGCCCTAGCGTCCGACGAGCAGTACTTC.

This clonotype occurred many times. The V and J genes are TRBV5-1 and TRBJ2-5, with TRBD1 identical over 7 bases. The CDR3 spans 14 residues. Germline V CDR1 and CDR2: SGHRS, YFSETQ. V was pared by 4 bases and J by 3 bases, with 6 bases of the junction left unmatched. CDR3 coding DNA: TGCGCCAGCAGCCCCGGGACAGCCGAAGAGACCCAGTACTTC. It yields the protein CASSPGTAEETQYF.

In its sample, this clonotype was seen a few times. This chain connects TRBV4-1 to TRBJ2-7; no clear D gene. The V and J ends lost 2 bases and 0 bases respectively, with 8 bases between them. Germline lookup yields CDR1 MGHRA and CDR2 YSYEKL. The CDR3 has 14 amino acids. CDR3 nucleotides: TGCGCCAGCAGCCAAAATAGGAACTCCTACGAGCAGTACTTC. Protein: CASSQNRNSYEQYF.

The chain employs TRBV29-1 and TRBJ1-1; the D is unclear. This CDR3 contains 11 residues. Germline assignment: CDR1 SQVTM and CDR2 ANQGSEA. Trimming left V 0 bases short and J 5 bases short, with 4 bases between. CDR3 region: CSVEEGTEAFF. CDR3 nucleotides: TGCAGCGTTGAAGAGGGGACTGAAGCTTTCTTT.

The chain couples TRBV5-1 to TRBJ2-1; weak D call: TRBD1 (5 bases). This CDR3 spans 15 amino acids. The V gene lost 1 base and the J gene lost 7 bases, with 15 bases spanning the gap. Germline V gene sequence: CDR1 SGHRS, CDR2 YFSETQ. The DNA of the CDR3 is TGCGCCAGCAGCTTGAGGCAGGGAAATGAAAATGAGCAGTTCTTC. Protein: CASSLRQGNENEQFF.

This clonotype was recorded at least ten times. The chain combines TRBV20-1 with TRBJ1-1; 7 bases align to TRBD1. V lost 0 bases, J lost 4 bases, and 5 bases stayed unmatched. Germline loops: CDR1 DFQATT, CDR2 SNEGSKA (reference sequence). The length of the CDR3 is 14 residues. CDR3 in amino acids: CSARDSGGTTEAFF. CDR3 in DNA: TGCAGTGCTAGAGACTCAGGGGGAACCACTGAAGCTTTCTTT.